Each of the 28 T cell receptor beta chains below was sequenced from the same sample in a study of blood T cell repertoires in COVID-19. The method was immunoSEQ multiplex PCR; TCRdb's version includes in-frame clones alone and lacks a portion of them. This sample has under 250,000 clones; over 80% occur once, and the top ten carry approximately 2.4%. Sequenced: PBMCs or T cells enriched from blood (not recorded which). The receptors derive from a woman between 25 and 40 years old with acute COVID-19.

The rearrangement joins TRBV5-4 to TRBJ2-2; 8 bases are a match to TRBD2. Trimming took 3 bases from V and 7 from J; bases not matched to a gene: 14. Looked up from germline, CDR1 is SGHNT and CDR2 is YYREEE (reference sequence). The CDR3 is 17 amino acids. The DNA for the CDR3 is TGTGCCAGCAGCTCCTTCGGACTAGCCCGGGGGAGCGGGGAGCTGTTTTTT. Residues: CASSSFGLARGSGELFF.

The genes are TRBV4-1 and TRBJ1-2; D unclear. Trimming removed 4 bases at V and 4 bases at J, with 10 bases between. There are 13 residues in the CDR3. Germline V gene lookup returns CDR1 MGHRA and CDR2 YSYEKL. In nucleotides, the CDR3 is TGCGCCAGCAGCCCCGGCGGGCTCTATGGCTACACCTTC. Protein product: CASSPGGLYGYTF.

This chain uses TRBV11-2 with TRBJ2-1; 9 bases match TRBD2. CDR1 is SGHAT and CDR2 is FQNNGV in the germline V gene. The V segment lost 5 bases and the J segment 4 bases; nucleotides outside the gene matches: 9. CDR3 length equals 16 residues. The CDR3 nucleotides read TGTGCCAGCAGCCCGCGGGGCGGGGGGGAGTACAATGAGCAGTTCTTC. Protein sequence: CASSPRGGGEYNEQFF.

V is TRBV19 and J is TRBJ2-4, with unresolved D. Trimming removed 10 bases at V and 7 bases at J, with 14 bases between. Germline CDR1 and CDR2: LNHDA and SQIVND (reference sequence). The CDR3 has 12 residues. The CDR3 DNA follows: TGTGCCACCTCCCCTGGGCTTAACATTCAGTACTTC. It encodes CATSPGLNIQYF.

This clone turned up a few times. Here the CDR3 DNA reads TGTGCCAGTAGTATTGCGGCCTCCGCCGGGGAGCTGTTTTTT. Residues: CASSIAASAGELFF. The chain recombines TRBV19 with TRBJ2-2; D is unresolved. Deletions cut 3 bases from V and 6 bases from J, with 11 bases between. The CDR3 runs 14 residues. Germline lookup yields CDR1 LNHDA and CDR2 SQIVND (reference sequence).

The chain combines TRBV19 with TRBJ2-7; the D is unclear. V was clipped by 5 bases and J by 3 bases, with 17 bases between them. The CDR3 spans 15 residues. The germline V gene encodes CDR1 LNHDA and CDR2 SQIVND (reference sequence). This chain's CDR3 is CASSSSDTIVYEQYF. The CDR3 coding sequence is TGTGCCAGTAGTTCCAGTGACACCATAGTCTACGAGCAGTACTTC.

The rearrangement links TRBV30 to TRBJ2-2; D may be TRBD2 (5 bases). Trimming removed 1 base from V and 7 bases from J, with 16 bases in between. The CDR3 is made up of 15 amino acids. The germline V gene has CDR1 GTSNPN and CDR2 SVGIG (reference sequence). CDR3 bases: TGTGCCTGGAGTGGGACCGAATCCGGGGACGGGGAGCTGTTTTTT. Translation: CAWSGTESGDGELFF.

This chain connects TRBV6-5 to TRBJ1-1; D not resolved. Germline-derived CDR1 and CDR2 are MNHEY and SVGAGI. This CDR3 comprises 13 residues. V lost 7 bases to trimming and J lost 5 bases, with 14 bases between them. CDR3 residues: CASKGGSGTEAFF. Here the CDR3 DNA reads TGTGCCAGCAAGGGCGGGTCGGGGACTGAAGCTTTCTTT.

This clone is a singleton in its sample. The chain links TRBV5-8 to TRBJ1-2; D might be TRBD1 (6 bases). The V end lost 5 bases, the J end lost 0 bases, and 8 bases lay between the germline ends. This CDR3 contains 13 residues. In germline, CDR1 is SGHTS, CDR2 YDEGEE. CDR3 protein: CASRGASNYGYTF. The CDR3 nucleotides read TGTGCCAGCAGGGGGGCCTCTAACTATGGCTACACCTTC. Variable domain in full (rest from reference TRBV5-8 and TRBJ1-2): EAGVTQSPTHLIKTRGQQATLRCSPISGHTSVYWYQQALGLGLQFLLWYDEGEERNRGNFPPRFSGRQFPNYSSELNVNALELEDSALYLCASRGASNYGYTFGSGTRLTVV.

V is TRBV18 and J is TRBJ2-1; possibly TRBD2 for D (5 bases). Trimming stripped 3 bases from V and 0 bases from J, with 9 bases between. Germline values: CDR1 KGHSH, CDR2 LQKENI. CDR3 length equals 15 residues. CDR3 loop: CASSPRRSSYNEQFF. The CDR3 coding sequence is TGTGCCAGCTCACCTCGGAGGAGCTCCTACAATGAGCAGTTCTTC.

The J gene is TRBJ2-3, the V gene TRBV5-1; TRBD1 agrees at 9 bases. Germline V gene lookup returns CDR1 SGHRS and CDR2 YFSETQ. The CDR3 runs to 15 residues. Trimming took 4 bases from V and 0 from J; bases not matched to a gene: 3. CDR3 loop: CASSRDRASTDTQYF. CDR3 nucleotides: TGCGCCAGCAGCAGGGACAGGGCAAGCACAGATACGCAGTATTTT. Looking up the rest from reference TRBV5-1 and TRBJ2-3 gives the full variable domain: KAGVTQTPRYLIKTRGQQVTLSCSPISGHRSVSWYQQTPGQGLQFLFEYFSETQRNKGNFPGRFSGRQFSNSRSEMNVSTLELGDSALYLCASSRDRASTDTQYFGPGTRLTVL.

V usage is TRBV27 and J usage is TRBJ1-5, with D unclear. Germline CDR1 MNHEY, CDR2 SMNVEV (reference sequence). V dropped 4 bases and J dropped 5 bases, with 9 bases sitting between them. The CDR3 spans 13 residues. CDR3 in amino acids: CASSYGGHQPQHF. In DNA, the CDR3 is TGTGCCAGCAGTTATGGAGGGCATCAGCCCCAGCATTTT.

The chain links TRBV3-1 (or the pseudogene TRBV3-2) to TRBJ1-6; 7 nucleotides line up with TRBD1. V lost 4 bases and J lost 8; bases outside the gene matches: 8. The germline CDR1 and CDR2 sequences are LGHDT and YNNKEL (reference sequence). The CDR3 covers 15 residues. The CDR3 spells CASSLGQAGDSPLHF. The CDR3 region has the DNA TGTGCCAGCAGCCTTGGACAGGCTGGGGATTCACCCCTCCACTTT.

The genes are TRBV15 and TRBJ1-2, with a weak D call TRBD1 (5 bases). The CDR3 loop spans 15 amino acids. The V gene's germline CDR1 is LNHNV and CDR2 YYDKDF (reference sequence). V was clipped by 5 bases and J by 8 bases, with 21 bases between them. Written as DNA, the CDR3 is TGTGCCACCAGCCGGGACTTTACTTCCGAATACGGCTACACCTTC. This gives the protein CATSRDFTSEYGYTF.

This clone was observed a handful of times. J is TRBJ1-5 and V is TRBV19, with TRBD1 identical over 11 bases. The germline CDR1 and CDR2 sequences are LNHDA and SQIVND (reference sequence). The CDR3 runs to 16 residues. V lost 10 bases, J lost 0 bases, and 8 bases stayed unmatched. CDR3 in DNA: TGTGCCACAGGACAGGGGGCTGTTTTTAGCAATCAGCCCCAGCATTTT. Protein: CATGQGAVFSNQPQHF. Complete variable domain (other parts from reference TRBV19 and TRBJ1-5): DGGITQSPKYLFRKEGQNVTLSCEQNLNHDAMYWYRQDPGQGLRLIYYSQIVNDFQKGDIAEGYSVSREKKESFPLTVTSAQKNPTAFYLCATGQGAVFSNQPQHFGDGTRLSIL.

This sequence joins TRBV7-9 and TRBJ1-6; no reliable D call. Trimming pared 0 bases from V and 3 bases from J, leaving 15 bases between. The length of the CDR3 is 18 residues. Per the germline V gene, CDR1 is SEHNR and CDR2 is FQNEAQ (reference sequence). CDR3 DNA sequence: TGTGCCAGCAGCTTAGCGCAGGCAGGAAACTTCTATAATTCACCCCTCCACTTT. It codes for CASSLAQAGNFYNSPLHF.

V and J are TRBV7-2 and TRBJ1-4; D is ambiguous. CDR3 length: 16 amino acids. The germline V and J ends were trimmed by 5 bases and 3 bases, with 16 bases remaining between them. Germline CDR1 is SGHTA and CDR2 is FQGNSA. The CDR3 DNA reads as TGTGCCAGCAGCCCCGTCATCGGTCGGTCTAATGAAAAACTGTTTTTT. Translation gives CASSPVIGRSNEKLFF.

The genes are TRBV27 and TRBJ1-1; 7 nucleotides agree with TRBD1. The germline V gene encodes CDR1 MNHEY and CDR2 SMNVEV (reference sequence). The J segment lost 1 base and the V segment lost 5 bases, leaving 4 bases of the junction unmatched. This CDR3 has 14 amino acids. The CDR3 nucleotides read TGTGCCAGCAGTCCTTGGACAGGGAACACTGAAGCTTTCTTT. It encodes CASSPWTGNTEAFF.

The V gene is TRBV15, the J gene TRBJ1-5; D gene unclear. Germline V gene data show CDR1 as LNHNV and CDR2 as YYDKDF (reference sequence). The CDR3 consists of 13 residues. The V gene lost 8 bases and the J gene lost 0 bases, with 8 bases spanning the gap. CDR3 in amino acids: CATRDYSNQPQHF. For the CDR3, the DNA is TGTGCCACCCGGGATTATAGCAATCAGCCCCAGCATTTT.

This clone was seen just once. The rearrangement links TRBV7-9 to TRBJ1-1, with D perhaps TRBD1 (5 bases). This CDR3 region has 13 residues. Looked up from germline, CDR1 is SEHNR and CDR2 is FQNEAQ (reference sequence). The germline V and J ends were trimmed by 1 base and 11 bases, with 14 bases remaining between them. This chain's CDR3 is CASSLGKGRKAFF. The CDR3 bases are TGTGCCAGCAGCTTAGGGAAGGGGAGGAAGGCTTTCTTT.

The chain couples TRBV3-1 (or the pseudogene TRBV3-2) to TRBJ2-3; D not certain. V lost 1 base and J lost 4, with 6 bases in between. CDR3 size: 13 residues. CDR1 is LGHDT, CDR2 YNNKEL, per germline (reference sequence). CDR3 nucleotides: TGTGCCAGCAGCCAAGTCCGAGCAGATACGCAGTATTTT. Translated: CASSQVRADTQYF.

The chain couples TRBV19 to TRBJ1-1; a weak D match, TRBD1 (5 bases). The CDR3 has 13 amino acids. V lost 5 bases to trimming and J lost 4 bases, with 11 bases between them. The germline V gene encodes CDR1 LNHDA and CDR2 SQIVND (reference sequence). CDR3: CASSEGLGTEAFF. Written as DNA, the CDR3 is TGTGCCAGTAGTGAGGGACTGGGCACTGAAGCTTTCTTT.

The chain is built from TRBV6-5 and TRBJ1-6, with 9 bases that match TRBD1. The CDR3 has 14 residues. Trimming at V came to 4 bases and at J to 9 bases, leaving 4 bases not matched to a gene. Looked up from germline, CDR1 is MNHEY and CDR2 is SVGAGI. CDR3 in DNA: TGTGCCAGCAGTTGGACAGGGGTACGTTCACCCCTCCACTTT. Its translation: CASSWTGVRSPLHF.

This clone was detected only once. The V call is TRBV10-1, the J call TRBJ2-3, with TRBD1 matching over 10 bases. The CDR3 has 16 residues. Per the germline V gene, CDR1 is WNHNN and CDR2 is SYGVQD (reference sequence). The J segment lost 6 bases and the V segment lost 4 bases, leaving 10 bases of the junction unmatched. This chain's CDR3 is CASSVRTGGYLDTQYF. As DNA, the CDR3 is TGCGCCAGCAGTGTCCGGACAGGGGGTTATTTGGATACGCAGTATTTT.

The rearrangement links TRBV2 to TRBJ1-5; TRBD1 agrees at 7 bases. J gave up 4 bases and V 8 bases, and 2 bases lay outside the gene matches. This CDR3 has 12 amino acids. Germline assignment: CDR1 SNHLY and CDR2 FYNNEI. DNA for the CDR3: TGTGCCAGCGGGGGACAGAATCAGCCCCAGCATTTT. It is translated as CASGGQNQPQHF.

V is TRBV2 and J is TRBJ1-4, with TRBD1 matching over 7 bases. The germline V gene encodes CDR1 SNHLY and CDR2 FYNNEI. This CDR3 region has 18 residues. Losses at the gene ends were 7 bases for V and 8 bases for J; bases not matched to a gene: 22. The CDR3 spells CASNGHRRGKDRYEKLFF. CDR3 sequence (DNA): TGTGCCAGCAACGGGCATCGCAGGGGGAAGGATAGGTACGAAAAACTGTTTTTT.

This sequence joins TRBV19 and TRBJ2-7; D is possibly TRBD1 (6 bases). The CDR3 totals 13 residues. Between the trimmed V and J ends, which lost 6 bases and 4 bases, there was a span of 13 bases. The germline CDR1 and CDR2 sequences are LNHDA and SQIVND (reference sequence). In DNA form, the CDR3 reads TGTGCCAGTAGCGGACAGTCAAATTACGAGCAGTACTTC. It yields the protein CASSGQSNYEQYF. The whole variable domain, remainder taken from reference TRBV19 and TRBJ2-7, is DGGITQSPKYLFRKEGQNVTLSCEQNLNHDAMYWYRQDPGQGLRLIYYSQIVNDFQKGDIAEGYSVSREKKESFPLTVTSAQKNPTAFYLCASSGQSNYEQYFGPGTRLTVT.

The V gene is TRBV5-1, the J gene TRBJ1-2; TRBD1 is a possible D gene (6 bases). This CDR3 spans 14 amino acids. The V and J ends lost 0 bases and 8 bases respectively, with 14 bases between them. Germline V gene lookup returns CDR1 SGHRS and CDR2 YFSETQ. CDR3 sequence: CASSLVGGQSGYTF. CDR3 nucleotide sequence: TGCGCCAGCAGCTTGGTAGGGGGTCAGAGCGGCTACACCTTC.